This T cell receptor beta chain stems from a study of radiotherapy plus CTLA-4 blockade in lung cancer. Study context: Patients showed objective responses in 18% of cases and disease control in under 35%.

Repertoires were generated with immunoSEQ multiplex PCR, while TCRdb's copy carries only in-frame clones and drops some. The table has roughly 120,000 clones, 78% seen once. Trimming left V 0 bases short and J 8 bases short, with 9 bases between. The CDR3 length is 13 residues. Looked up from germline, CDR1 is SGHRS and CDR2 is YFSETQ. The chain joins TRBV5-1 to TRBJ2-1, with D uncertain. The sequence derives from a human donor with non-small cell lung cancer who had a partial response to radiotherapy plus ipilimumab. The source material was peripheral blood, sampled from a patient treated with radiotherapy plus ipilimumab. The CDR3 region has the DNA TGCGCCAGCAGCTTGGACTCCCTCGATGAGCAGTTCTTC. Protein product: CASSLDSLDEQFF.